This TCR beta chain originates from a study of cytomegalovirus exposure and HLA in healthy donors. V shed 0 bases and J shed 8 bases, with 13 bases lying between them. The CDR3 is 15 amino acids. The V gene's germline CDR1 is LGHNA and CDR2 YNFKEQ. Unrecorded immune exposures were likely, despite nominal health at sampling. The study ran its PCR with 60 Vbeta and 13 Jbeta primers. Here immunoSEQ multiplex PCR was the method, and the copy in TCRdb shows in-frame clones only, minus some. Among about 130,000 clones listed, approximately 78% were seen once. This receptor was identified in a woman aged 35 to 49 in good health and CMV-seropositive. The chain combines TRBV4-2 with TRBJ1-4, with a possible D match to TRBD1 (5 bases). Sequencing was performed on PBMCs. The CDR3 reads CASSQERTRGEKLFF. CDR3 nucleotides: TGTGCCAGCAGCCAAGAAAGGACAAGGGGAGAAAAACTGTTTTTT.